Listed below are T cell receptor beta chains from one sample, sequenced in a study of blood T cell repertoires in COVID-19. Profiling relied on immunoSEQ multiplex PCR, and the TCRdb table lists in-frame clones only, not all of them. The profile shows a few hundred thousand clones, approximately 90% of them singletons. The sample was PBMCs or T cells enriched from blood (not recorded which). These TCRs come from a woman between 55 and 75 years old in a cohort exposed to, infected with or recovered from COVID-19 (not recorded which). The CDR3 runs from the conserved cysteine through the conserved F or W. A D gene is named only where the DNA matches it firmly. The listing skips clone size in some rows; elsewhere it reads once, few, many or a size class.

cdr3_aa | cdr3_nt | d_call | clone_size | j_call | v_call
CASSYLGALGANVLTF | TGTGCCAGCAGTTACTTGGGGGCGCTTGGGGCCAACGTCCTGACTTTC | . | . | TRBJ2-6 | TRBV6-2/TRBV6-3
CASSQERVRNSPLHF | TGTGCCAGCAGCCAAGAACGGGTCCGCAATTCACCCCTCCACTTT | . | . | TRBJ1-6 | TRBV14
CSCVGSFRETQYF | TGCAGCTGTGTGGGGAGTTTTCGCGAGACCCAGTACTTC | . | . | TRBJ2-5 | TRBV29-1
CASRGTGAYEQYF | TGTGCCAGCAGAGGGACGGGGGCCTACGAGCAGTACTTC | . | . | TRBJ2-7 | TRBV11-2
CASSEQGLSYEQYF | TGCGCCAGCAGTGAACAGGGTCTGTCCTACGAGCAGTACTTC | . | . | TRBJ2-7 | TRBV10-2
CASTPPARGLDTQYF | TGTGCCAGCACTCCTCCCGCTCGGGGGTTAGATACGCAGTATTTT | . | . | TRBJ2-3 | TRBV28
CASSLSSNEQFF | TGTGCCAGCAGCTTATCTTCCAATGAGCAGTTCTTC | . | . | TRBJ2-1 | TRBV7-9
CASSIAPGYPGGYTF | TGTGCCAGTAGTATAGCCCCAGGGTACCCGGGTGGCTACACCTTC | . | . | TRBJ1-2 | TRBV19
CASKTGTRGTDTQYF | TGTGCCAGCAAGACCGGGACTAGAGGCACAGATACGCAGTATTTT | TRBD2 | . | TRBJ2-3 | TRBV27
CASSSKPGQGSGNTIYF | TGTGCCAGCAGCTCAAAACCGGGACAGGGTTCAGGAAACACCATATATTTT | TRBD1 | . | TRBJ1-3 | TRBV7-9
CASSDGGPTGELFF | TGCGCCAGCAGTGATGGGGGCCCCACCGGGGAGCTGTTTTTT | . | . | TRBJ2-2 | TRBV5-1
CAWGQGSSGANVLTF | TGTGCCTGGGGACAGGGGAGCTCTGGGGCCAACGTCCTGACTTTC | TRBD1 | . | TRBJ2-6 | TRBV30
CASRARGNNEQFF | TGTGCCAGCAGGGCCAGGGGCAACAATGAGCAGTTCTTC | . | once | TRBJ2-1 | TRBV3-1/TRBV3-2
CASSETGSSYEQYF | TGTGCCAGCAGTGAAACAGGAAGCTCCTACGAGCAGTACTTC | . | few | TRBJ2-7 | TRBV2
CASSLYGASGREETQYF | TGTGCCAGCAGCTTATATGGGGCTAGCGGGAGGGAAGAGACCCAGTACTTC | TRBD2 | . | TRBJ2-5 | TRBV7-3
CASSAGLAGVDEQFF | TGTGCCAGCAGCGCTGGACTAGCGGGAGTGGATGAGCAGTTCTTC | TRBD2 | . | TRBJ2-1 | TRBV9
CASRRPGGAEQPQHF | TGTGCCAGCAGGCGACCGGGGGGGGCCGAACAGCCCCAGCATTTT | . | . | TRBJ1-5 | TRBV28
CASSFPEGEQFF | TGTGCCAGCAGCTTCCCCGAGGGAGAGCAGTTCTTC | . | . | TRBJ2-1 | TRBV7-9
CASSPDRGYQPQHF | TGTGCCAGCAGCCCCGACAGGGGATATCAGCCCCAGCATTTT | TRBD1 | . | TRBJ1-5 | TRBV6-5
CASSAGTGGRANIQYF | TGTGCCAGCAGCGCCGGGACAGGGGGTCGGGCAAACATTCAGTACTTC | TRBD1 | . | TRBJ2-4 | TRBV7-2
CASSYEGAHSYNEQFF | TGTGCCAGCAGTTACGAGGGAGCCCACTCCTACAATGAGCAGTTCTTC | . | . | TRBJ2-1 | TRBV6-2/TRBV6-3
CASSVARMEDTQYF | TGTGCCAGCAGCGTAGCTCGGATGGAGGATACGCAGTATTTT | . | . | TRBJ2-3 | TRBV9
CASSLTGGYGYTF | TGTGCCAGCAGCTTAACAGGGGGCTATGGCTACACCTTC | . | . | TRBJ1-2 | TRBV7-3
CASSLAQGASYEQYF | TGTGCCAGCAGCTTAGCACAGGGGGCCTCCTACGAGCAGTACTTC | TRBD1 | . | TRBJ2-7 | TRBV7-9
CASSIRLGQGAEAFF | TGTGCCAGTAGTATCCGTCTTGGACAGGGGGCCGAAGCTTTCTTT | TRBD1 | . | TRBJ1-1 | TRBV19
CASSLWSRTSGTDTQYF | TGTGCCAGCAGTTTATGGAGTAGGACTAGCGGCACAGATACGCAGTATTTT | TRBD2 | . | TRBJ2-3 | TRBV27
CASSPVGDTEAFF | TGTGCCAGCAGCCCCGTAGGGGACACTGAAGCTTTCTTT | . | . | TRBJ1-1 | TRBV7-9
CASSQSATSGGGETQYF | TGTGCCAGCAGCCAATCGGCGACTAGCGGGGGGGGAGAGACCCAGTACTTC | TRBD2 | . | TRBJ2-5 | TRBV4-2
CASSPRPELTDTQYF | TGTGCCAGCAGCCCCCGTCCTGAGCTCACAGATACGCAGTATTTT | . | . | TRBJ2-3 | TRBV9
CASSQAGQASTEAFF | TGTGCCAGCAGCCAAGCGGGACAGGCGTCCACTGAAGCTTTCTTT | TRBD1 | . | TRBJ1-1 | TRBV3-1/TRBV3-2
CASSEASEAKTQYF | TGTGCCAGCAGTGAGGCTAGCGAGGCAAAGACCCAGTACTTC | . | . | TRBJ2-5 | TRBV2
CASSLTDSNEKLFF | TGTGCCAGCTCACTCACGGACAGTAACGAAAAACTGTTTTTT | . | . | TRBJ1-4 | TRBV18
CASRRTSGGNTGELFF | TGTGCCAGTAGGAGGACTAGCGGGGGAAACACCGGGGAGCTGTTTTTT | TRBD2 | . | TRBJ2-2 | TRBV19
CASRRTGGGYTF | TGTGCCAGCAGACGTACAGGGGGTGGCTACACCTTC | TRBD1 | . | TRBJ1-2 | TRBV28
CASSPDFNTDTQYF | TGTGCCAGCAGCCCGGACTTTAACACAGATACGCAGTATTTT | . | . | TRBJ2-3 | TRBV7-2
CATSRERGTGAYEQYF | TGTGCCACCAGCAGAGAGAGGGGGACAGGGGCCTACGAGCAGTACTTC | TRBD1 | . | TRBJ2-7 | TRBV15
CASRGQGNNEQFF | TGTGCCAGTAGAGGGCAGGGTAACAATGAGCAGTTCTTC | . | . | TRBJ2-1 | TRBV19
CASRGLAGGEQFF | TGTGCCAGCAGAGGGTTAGCGGGAGGGGAGCAGTTCTTC | TRBD2 | . | TRBJ2-1 | TRBV2
CASSLEAGAENIQYF | TGTGCCAGCAGCTTGGAAGCGGGAGCGGAAAACATTCAGTACTTC | TRBD2 | . | TRBJ2-4 | TRBV5-4
CASKASENTGELFF | TGTGCCAGCAAGGCGAGCGAGAACACCGGGGAGCTGTTTTTT | . | . | TRBJ2-2 | TRBV2
CASSLDQGASGYTF | TGCGCCAGCAGCTTGGATCAGGGGGCGAGCGGCTACACCTTC | TRBD1 | . | TRBJ1-2 | TRBV5-1
CASMGGNNEKLFF | TGCGCCAGCATGGGAGGTAATAATGAAAAACTGTTTTTT | . | . | TRBJ1-4 | TRBV4-1
CATSRAPIAGGSYEQYF | TGTGCCACCAGCAGAGCACCTATAGCGGGTGGGTCCTACGAGCAGTACTTC | TRBD2 | . | TRBJ2-7 | TRBV15
CASSAALGLAGGGGDTQYF | TGTGCCAGCAGCGCCGCGTTGGGACTAGCGGGAGGAGGGGGAGATACGCAGTATTTT | TRBD2 | . | TRBJ2-3 | TRBV9
CASRGTDRTDTQYF | TGTGCCAGCAGGGGGACAGATCGCACAGATACGCAGTATTTT | TRBD1 | . | TRBJ2-3 | TRBV14
CASSIDPSYSGSNEQYF | TGTGCCAGTAGTATAGATCCCTCCTATAGCGGGAGCAACGAGCAGTACTTC | TRBD2 | . | TRBJ2-7 | TRBV19
CASSDQKEWYF | TGTGCCAGCAGTGACCAGAAGGAGTGGTACTTC | . | few | TRBJ2-7 | TRBV6-1
CASTSDGRTTDTQYF | TGTGCCAGCACTTCCGATGGGAGGACCACAGATACGCAGTATTTT | . | . | TRBJ2-3 | TRBV11-2
CASSVRATREGQFF | TGCGCCAGCAGTGTCCGGGCGACTCGAGAGGGGCAGTTCTTC | . | . | TRBJ2-1 | TRBV10-1
CAWTPQAGSNQPQHF | TGTGCCTGGACCCCCCAAGCAGGGAGCAATCAGCCCCAGCATTTT | . | . | TRBJ1-5 | TRBV30
CASSQARGWRLTDTQYF | TGTGCCAGCAGCCAAGCTCGAGGATGGCGACTCACAGATACGCAGTATTTT | . | . | TRBJ2-3 | TRBV3-1/TRBV3-2
CASSPGRDSPLHF | TGTGCCAGCTCACCAGGGAGGGATTCACCCCTCCACTTT | . | . | TRBJ1-6 | TRBV18
CASMDRLSSYEQYF | TGTGCCAGCATGGACAGGTTAAGCTCCTACGAGCAGTACTTC | TRBD1 | . | TRBJ2-7 | TRBV3-1/TRBV3-2
CASRPGQGSMETQYF | TGTGCCAGTAGACCGGGACAGGGGTCCATGGAGACCCAGTACTTC | TRBD1 | . | TRBJ2-5 | TRBV19
CASSRDRAAGNTIYF | TGTGCCAGCAGCCGGGACAGGGCAGCTGGAAACACCATATATTTT | TRBD1 | . | TRBJ1-3 | TRBV9
CASSEWDSNSPLHF | TGTGCCAGCAGCGAATGGGACAGTAATTCACCCCTCCACTTT | TRBD1 | . | TRBJ1-6 | TRBV7-9
CASSRDRVMNTEAFF | TGTGCCAGCAGCCGGGACAGGGTTATGAACACTGAAGCTTTCTTT | TRBD1 | . | TRBJ1-1 | TRBV7-9
CASSLSVSSGSGNEQFF | TGTGCCAGCAGCTTAAGCGTGTCCAGCGGGAGTGGAAATGAGCAGTTCTTC | TRBD2 | . | TRBJ2-1 | TRBV7-2
CASSGGLSGANVLTF | TGTGCCAGCAGTGGCGGGCTGAGTGGGGCCAACGTCCTGACTTTC | . | . | TRBJ2-6 | TRBV27
CASRLAGVVGELFF | TGTGCCAGCAGACTAGCGGGAGTTGTCGGGGAGCTGTTTTTT | TRBD2 | . | TRBJ2-2 | TRBV7-3